The entry below gives a single T cell receptor beta chain sequence along with its context. The sample originates from a study of T cells after yellow fever vaccination. Production of TCR cDNA was by 5'RACE template switching, which also added a universal primer site and UMIs. MiXCR, run by TCRdb on the 5' RACE reads, gives a single entry per CDR3 protein. Found here are hundreds of thousands of distinct CDR3 sequences, 7% to 10% of them singletons; the top ten hold roughly 18%. The source of this sequence is a young man who received the YFV17D yellow fever vaccine. The material sequenced was PBMCs, taken more than 40 days after the first yellow fever vaccination.

CDR3 DNA: TGTGCCAGCAGGCCGGCGGGGTCCGGGGAGCTGTTTTTT. Protein product: CASRPAGSGELFF. V usage is TRBV9 and J usage is TRBJ2-2, with D perhaps matching TRBD2 (6 bases). The germline gives CDR1 SGDLS, CDR2 YYNGEE. V lost 5 bases and J 6 bases, leaving 11 bases between the germline ends. CDR3 length: 13 amino acids.